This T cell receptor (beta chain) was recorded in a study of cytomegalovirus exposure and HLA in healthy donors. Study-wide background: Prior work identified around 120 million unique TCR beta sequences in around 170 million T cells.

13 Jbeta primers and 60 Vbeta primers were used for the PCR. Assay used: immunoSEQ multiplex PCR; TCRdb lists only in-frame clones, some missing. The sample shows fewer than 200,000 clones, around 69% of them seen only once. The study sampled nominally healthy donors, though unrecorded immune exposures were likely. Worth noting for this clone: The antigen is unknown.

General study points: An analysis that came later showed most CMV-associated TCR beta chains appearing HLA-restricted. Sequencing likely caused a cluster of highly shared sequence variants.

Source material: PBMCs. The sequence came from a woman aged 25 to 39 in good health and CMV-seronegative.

The CDR3 spells CSVGLAGGEQYF. The DNA of the CDR3 is TGCAGCGTCGGACTAGCGGGAGGCGAGCAGTACTTC. The V gene is TRBV29-1, the J gene TRBJ2-7, with 14 bases identical to TRBD2. The CDR3 loop spans 12 amino acids. Per germline, CDR1 SQVTM and CDR2 ANQGSEA. The J segment lost 6 bases and the V segment lost 6 bases, leaving 1 base of the junction unmatched.